A single sample gave rise to the 13 T cell receptor beta chains below, sequenced in a study of blood T cell repertoires in COVID-19. Only in-frame clones appear in the TCRdb table, and some are missing; sequencing was by immunoSEQ multiplex PCR. The sample has 200,000 or so clones; nearly 85% are singletons. The sequencing sample was made of peripheral blood. The receptors stem from a woman under 40 with acute or convalescent COVID-19.

The J gene is TRBJ1-2, the V gene TRBV5-6; unclear D gene. This CDR3 is 13 amino acids long. Germline V CDR1 and CDR2: SGHDT, YYEEEE. Trimming shortened V by 2 bases and J by 4 bases, and 9 bases separated the two germline ends. CDR3 sequence (DNA): TGTGCCAGCAGCTTAGAAGTAGCCTATGGCTACACCTTC. Its translation is CASSLEVAYGYTF.

The count of this clone is one. The rearrangement joins TRBV4-3 to TRBJ2-3; 10 bases agree with TRBD2. With V trimmed by 4 bases and J by 6 bases, 7 bases remained unmatched. Per germline, CDR1 LGHNA and CDR2 YSLEER. The CDR3 is 15 residues long. The CDR3 DNA is TGCGCCAGCAGCCCACTAGCGGGATCGGGGGATACGCAGTATTTT. It encodes CASSPLAGSGDTQYF.

The chain employs TRBV5-6 and TRBJ1-2; 7 nucleotides align to TRBD1. The CDR3 has 13 residues. Germline-derived CDR1 and CDR2 are SGHDT and YYEEEE. Unmatched junction bases numbered 5, after V lost 2 bases and J lost 7 bases. The CDR3: CASSLDRDGGYTF. The CDR3 region has the DNA TGTGCCAGCAGCTTAGACAGGGATGGTGGCTACACCTTC.

The V gene is TRBV7-8, the J gene TRBJ2-7; the D gene is possibly TRBD2 (6 bases). Trimming removed 3 bases from V and 4 bases from J, with 13 bases in between. Germline loops: CDR1 SGHVS, CDR2 FQNEAQ. This CDR3 is built from 14 residues. CDR3 region: CASSLGDSKYEQYF. CDR3 DNA: TGTGCCAGCAGCTTGGGGGACTCGAAATACGAGCAGTACTTC.

The gene calls are TRBV29-1 and TRBJ2-5; TRBD2 agrees at 7 bases. Germline CDR1 and CDR2: SQVTM and ANQGSEA. J was trimmed by 5 bases and V by 7 bases; bases with no gene match: 10. The CDR3 totals 13 residues. CDR3 amino acids: CSGDKAGSETQYF. CDR3 DNA: TGCAGCGGGGATAAAGCGGGGTCGGAGACCCAGTACTTC.

This clone has just one count. V usage is TRBV27 and J usage is TRBJ2-7; D is unclear. V lost 8 bases, J lost 0 bases, and 8 bases lay in between. The CDR3 is made up of 12 amino acids. Germline loops: CDR1 MNHEY, CDR2 SMNVEV (reference sequence). The CDR3 bases are TGTGCCAGCCGGTCGCCCTCCTACGAGCAGTACTTC. Protein product: CASRSPSYEQYF.

V gene TRBV15 combines with J gene TRBJ1-1; D unclear. Germline CDR1 and CDR2: LNHNV and YYDKDF (reference sequence). V lost 2 bases and J lost 7, with 5 bases in between. The CDR3 has 11 amino acids. In nucleotides, the CDR3 is TGTGCCACCAGCAGACAGAATGAAGCTTTCTTT. This sequence encodes CATSRQNEAFF.

A few counts support this clone. The genes are TRBV29-1 and TRBJ1-3, with D unresolved. The V gene's germline CDR1 is SQVTM and CDR2 ANQGSEA. The V end was cut by 1 base, the J end by 4 bases, with 2 bases between. The CDR3 has 11 amino acids. The CDR3 coding sequence is TGCAGCGTTGAAGCGGGAAACACCATATATTTT. Translating gives CSVEAGNTIYF.

The CDR3: CASSLAGTGLSGYTF. As DNA, the CDR3 is TGTGCCAGCAGCTTGGCCGGGACAGGGTTGAGTGGCTACACCTTC. The chain joins TRBV5-4 to TRBJ1-2; 9 bases align to TRBD1. Trimming at V came to 0 bases and at J to 7 bases, leaving 7 bases not matched to a gene. Germline loops: CDR1 SGHNT, CDR2 YYREEE (reference sequence). The CDR3 extends over 15 amino acids.

This chain uses TRBV5-5 with TRBJ1-1; the D is unclear. The CDR3 is 16 amino acids. The V gene lost 0 bases and the J gene lost 0 bases, with 12 bases spanning the gap. The germline V gene has CDR1 SGHKS and CDR2 YYEKEE (reference sequence). CDR3 DNA: TGTGCCAGCAGCTTGGCCAATTTGGGCCTGAACACTGAAGCTTTCTTT. It specifies CASSLANLGLNTEAFF. Complete variable domain (other parts from reference TRBV5-5 and TRBJ1-1): DAGVTQSPTHLIKTRGQQVTLRCSPISGHKSVSWYQQVLGQGPQFIFQYYEKEERGRGNFPDRFSARQFPNYSSELNVNALLLGDSALYLCASSLANLGLNTEAFFGQGTRLTVV.

The chain links TRBV4-3 to TRBJ1-2; D gene uncertain. Looked up from germline, CDR1 is LGHNA and CDR2 is YSLEER. The CDR3 consists of 14 residues. Trimming removed 0 bases at V and 3 bases at J, with 8 bases between. The CDR3 DNA follows: TGCGCCAGCAGCCAAGATTCGGGAGACTATGGCTACACCTTC. Translating gives CASSQDSGDYGYTF.

This clone was seen once. This chain links TRBV6-5 with TRBJ1-4, with D possibly TRBD1 on 6 matching bases. Germline lookup yields CDR1 MNHEY and CDR2 SVGAGI. The CDR3 spans 13 residues. With 10 bases removed from V and 8 bases from J, the gap between germline ends came to 17 bases. The CDR3 DNA follows: TGTGCCACCAAACAGGGAGACCGGGAAAAACTGTTTTTT. This translates into CATKQGDREKLFF.

V and J are TRBV4-1 and TRBJ1-2; maybe TRBD1 (5 bases). V was pared by 5 bases and J by 4 bases, with 17 bases between. Germline V gene sequence: CDR1 MGHRA, CDR2 YSYEKL. The CDR3 is made up of 15 amino acids. In DNA form, the CDR3 reads TGCGCCAGCAGCGCGGGACCGCTCACCCCCTATGGCTACACCTTC. Translating gives CASSAGPLTPYGYTF.